A single count supports the clone carrying this TCR beta chain. Enrolled through a virtual design, the participants were between 18 and 89 years of age and came from about two dozen US areas. Two negative PCRs, clearance, or symptom resolution had been documented for recovered Cohort 3 donors. Original processing methods: Nucleated cell counts were estimated from reference gene primer amplification. Sequencing used immunoSEQ multiplex PCR; TCRdb keeps in-frame clones, though not all of them. That table is the source of V, J and clone size, and D and trimming were worked out from the DNA. In the table there are about 200,000 clones, 80% to 90% of which are singletons. This entry belongs to a study of blood T cell repertoires in COVID-19. V was clipped by 5 bases and J by 4 bases; unmatched bases: 6. The CDR3 totals 14 residues. Germline V gene sequence: CDR1 WNHNN, CDR2 SYGVQD (reference sequence).

V is TRBV10-1 and J is TRBJ2-3; TRBD2 agrees at 7 bases. The sample taken for sequencing was PBMCs or T cells enriched from blood (not recorded which). The TCR originated in a man aged 25 to 40 who had recovered from COVID-19. CDR3 DNA sequence: TGCGCCAGCAGTTATCAGCGGGACCCAGATACGCAGTATTTT. Translated, it gives CASSYQRDPDTQYF.